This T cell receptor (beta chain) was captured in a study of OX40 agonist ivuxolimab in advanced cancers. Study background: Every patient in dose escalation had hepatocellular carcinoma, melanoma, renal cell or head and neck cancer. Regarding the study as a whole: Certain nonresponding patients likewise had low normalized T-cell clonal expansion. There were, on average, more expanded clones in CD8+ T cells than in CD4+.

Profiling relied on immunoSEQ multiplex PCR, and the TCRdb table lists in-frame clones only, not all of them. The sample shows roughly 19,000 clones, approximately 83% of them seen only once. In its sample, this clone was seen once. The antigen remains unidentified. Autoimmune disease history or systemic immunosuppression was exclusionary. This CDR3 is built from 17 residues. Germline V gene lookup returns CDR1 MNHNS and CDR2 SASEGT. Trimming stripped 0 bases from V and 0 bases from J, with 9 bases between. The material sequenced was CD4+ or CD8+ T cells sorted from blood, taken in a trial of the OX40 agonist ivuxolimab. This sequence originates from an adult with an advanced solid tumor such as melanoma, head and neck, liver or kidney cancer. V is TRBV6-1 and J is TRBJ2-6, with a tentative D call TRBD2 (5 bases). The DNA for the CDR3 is TGTGCCAGCAGTGAAGCGCTTCGGGGCTCTGGGGCCAACGTCCTGACTTTC. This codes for CASSEALRGSGANVLTF.